Sequencing of this T cell receptor (beta chain) was carried out in a study of cytomegalovirus exposure and HLA in healthy donors. Across the study: Drawn from HLA-typed donors, 80 million to 100 million unique TCRs were held in an early data release. Study results and caveats: Reportedly, HLA-A and HLA-B alleles of most subjects were accurately predicted from TCR beta. TCR beta chain V- and J-gene trimming was linked, in a later analysis, to a missense variant in DCLRE1C.

V gave up 5 bases and J gave up 5 bases; unmatched junction bases: 8. This CDR3 has 15 amino acids. Germline lookup yields CDR1 ENHRY and CDR2 SYGVKD. To note about this clone: What it binds is not known.

With 60 Vbeta and 13 Jbeta primers, the PCR was carried out. Sequenced by immunoSEQ multiplex PCR; TCRdb stores in-frame clones only, minus some. The repertoire holds some 130,000 clones, with around four fifths as singletons. Sequencing was carried out using PBMCs. The chain employs TRBV10-3 and TRBJ1-2, with 10 bases matching TRBD1. This clonotype was sampled from a man aged 35 to 55 in good health and CMV-seronegative. This CDR3 is CAISLSRGQGYGYTF. CDR3 nucleotide sequence: TGTGCCATCAGTTTGAGTAGGGGACAGGGGTATGGCTACACCTTC.